A single sample is the source of the 21 T cell receptor beta chains below, sequenced in a study of shared clonotypes between healthy human individuals. Sequencing was performed with immunoSEQ multiplex PCR; in TCRdb, only in-frame clones are kept and a portion is missing. Among about 2.4 million clones, approximately 93% were seen once, and the ten largest hold 0.36%. Sequenced input: naive CD4+ T cells from PBMCs. Noted subset: CD45RA+ positively selected. These receptors came from a man aged 18 to 29 in good health. Some clones in this sample may be carry-over from other donors' samples.

This sequence joins TRBV28 and TRBJ1-2, with unresolved D. This CDR3 is built from 12 residues. The germline V gene encodes CDR1 MDHEN and CDR2 SYDVKM. V dropped 5 bases and J dropped 6 bases, with 10 bases sitting between them. CDR3 in amino acids: CASSPLLNGYTF. In nucleotides, the CDR3 is TGTGCCAGCAGTCCTCTCCTCAATGGCTACACCTTC.

V is TRBV11-2 and J is TRBJ2-3; TRBD2 aligns across 14 bases. Germline loops: CDR1 SGHAT, CDR2 FQNNGV. This CDR3 is 14 amino acids long. Trimming at V came to 6 bases and at J to 7 bases, leaving 3 bases not matched to a gene. The CDR3 protein is CASRGLAGVYTQYF. CDR3 bases: TGTGCCAGCAGGGGACTAGCGGGAGTTTATACGCAGTATTTT. The full variable domain, its missing parts supplied by reference TRBV11-2 and TRBJ2-3, is EAGVAQSPRYKIIEKRQSVAFWCNPISGHATLYWYQQILGQGPKLLIQFQNNGVVDDSQLPKDRFSAERLKGVDSTLKIQPAKLEDSAVYLCASRGLAGVYTQYFGPGTRLTVL.

The chain joins TRBV28 to TRBJ1-1; D ambiguous. V was clipped by 6 bases and J by 0 bases, with 17 bases between them. Germline lookup yields CDR1 MDHEN and CDR2 SYDVKM. The CDR3 is 16 residues long. The CDR3 sequence: CASSLVGQLMNTEAFF. For the CDR3, the DNA is TGTGCCAGCAGCTTGGTCGGGCAGCTCATGAACACTGAAGCTTTCTTT.

CDR3 in amino acids: CASHPTRLAGAYTGELFF. In DNA, the CDR3 is TGTGCCTCTCACCCCACCCGGCTAGCGGGAGCCTATACCGGGGAGCTGTTTTTT. The rearrangement links TRBV7-9 to TRBJ2-2; 10 nucleotides agree with TRBD2. Germline V gene lookup returns CDR1 SEHNR and CDR2 FQNEAQ (reference sequence). CDR3 length: 18 residues. The trim removed 11 bases at V and 5 bases at J, leaving 20 bases unmatched.

This rearrangement joins TRBV27 to TRBJ2-5; D assignment may be TRBD1 or TRBD2 (6 bases each). There are 15 residues in the CDR3. Germline assignment: CDR1 MNHEY and CDR2 SMNVEV (reference sequence). Trimming took 10 bases from V and 5 from J, leaving 23 bases between them. Written as DNA, the CDR3 is TGTGCCACGTCCGGGGGCAGGGGAGTTGAGGAGACCCAGTACTTC. It codes for CATSGGRGVEETQYF.

The J gene is TRBJ2-3, the V gene TRBV11-2; 14 bases fit TRBD2. The CDR3 covers 15 residues. The germline gives CDR1 SGHAT, CDR2 FQNNGV. The V and J ends lost 6 bases and 7 bases, in that order; junction bases with no gene match: 6. The CDR3 region is CASSYGTSGSNTQYF. CDR3 bases: TGTGCCAGCAGTTACGGGACTAGCGGGAGTAATACGCAGTATTTT.

The chain has TRBV6-6 and TRBJ2-5; D is ambiguous. Germline CDR1 reads MNHNY; CDR2 reads SVGAGI (reference sequence). V lost 0 bases to trimming and J lost 7 bases, with 12 bases between them. The CDR3 is made up of 14 amino acids. The CDR3 DNA sequence: TGTGCCAGCAGTTACTCTGGCGAATGGGGGACCCAGTACTTC. Translation gives CASSYSGEWGTQYF.

This clone has more than one count but fewer than ten. The genes are TRBV18 and TRBJ2-7, with no clear D. Looked up from germline, CDR1 is KGHSH and CDR2 is LQKENI. Trimming took off 3 bases at V and 2 bases at J, with 8 bases between the two ends. There are 13 residues in the CDR3. The CDR3 loop reads CASSPASAYEQYF. The CDR3 DNA sequence: TGTGCCAGCTCACCCGCGTCGGCCTACGAGCAGTACTTC.

This chain uses TRBV28 with TRBJ2-7; D might be TRBD1 (6 bases). The V gene lost 4 bases and the J gene lost 4 bases, with 26 bases spanning the gap. The CDR3 is made up of 18 amino acids. Germline-derived CDR1 and CDR2 are MDHEN and SYDVKM. Written as DNA, the CDR3 is TGTGCCAGCAGTTCCCCGGAGTGGCAGGGGATGACAACGTACGAGCAGTACTTC. Its translation: CASSSPEWQGMTTYEQYF.

The CDR3 nucleotides read TGTGCCATCAGGATTGGACAGGGGGCCGCTGAGCAGTACTTC. As protein: CAIRIGQGAAEQYF. This rearrangement joins TRBV10-3 to TRBJ2-7; TRBD1 aligns across 11 bases. The CDR3 totals 14 residues. CDR1 ENHRY and CDR2 SYGVKD come from the germline V gene. V lost 6 bases to trimming and J lost 7 bases; unmatched junction nucleotides: 8.

In the case of this clone: The same CDR3 arises from other DNA sequences in this sample as well. The chain links TRBV18 to TRBJ2-1; D is perhaps TRBD1 (6 bases). Trimming took 0 bases from V and 4 from J, leaving 13 bases between them. The CDR3 covers 16 residues. From germline, CDR1 is KGHSH and CDR2 LQKENI. CDR3 nucleotides: TGTGCCAGCTCACCACCGGGCAGGGGAAGTTACAATGAGCAGTTCTTC. Translating it yields CASSPPGRGSYNEQFF.

The DNA for the CDR3 is TGCGCCAGCAGCCCACACCCCACCGGACCCACGAGAGATCAGCCCCAGCATTTT. Protein product: CASSPHPTGPTRDQPQHF. This sequence joins TRBV10-2 and TRBJ1-5; D remains unclear. V lost 6 bases and J lost 5, with 26 bases in between. Per the germline V gene, CDR1 is WSHSY and CDR2 is SAAADI. CDR3 length: 18 residues.

Regarding this clone: Other DNA sequences from this sample encode an identical CDR3 as well. The gene calls are TRBV10-1 and TRBJ2-5; 7 bases line up with TRBD1. CDR1 and CDR2 (germline): WNHNN, SYGVQD (reference sequence). The trim removed 0 bases at V and 4 bases at J, leaving 2 bases unmatched. This CDR3 spans 14 amino acids. CDR3 protein: CASSESRGRETQYF. In nucleotides, the CDR3 is TGCGCCAGCAGTGAGTCAAGGGGGCGAGAGACCCAGTACTTC.

CDR3 in DNA: TGTGCCAGCAGTTACACAGTTCCCCCTGACAATGAGCAGTTCTTC. It codes for CASSYTVPPDNEQFF. The chain couples TRBV14 to TRBJ2-1; D remains ambiguous. This CDR3 region has 15 residues. V shed 6 bases and J shed 5 bases, with 17 bases lying between them. Germline V gene sequence: CDR1 SGHDN, CDR2 FVKESK. The full variable domain, its missing parts supplied by reference TRBV14 and TRBJ2-1, is EAGVTQFPSHSVIEKGQTVTLRCDPISGHDNLYWYRRVMGKEIKFLLHFVKESKQDESGMPNNRFLAERTGGTYSTLKVQPAELEDSGVYFCASSYTVPPDNEQFFGPGTRLTVL.

The rearrangement uses TRBV5-1 and TRBJ2-3, with a tentative D call TRBD1 (5 bases). Trimming pared 4 bases from V and 4 bases from J, leaving 10 bases between. Germline-derived CDR1 and CDR2 are SGHRS and YFSETQ. The CDR3 contains 13 residues. The CDR3 sequence: CASSTGYADTQYF. The CDR3 nucleotides are TGCGCCAGCAGCACAGGTTATGCAGATACGCAGTATTTT.

In the case of this clone: The same CDR3 also results from other DNA sequences found in this sample. This chain connects TRBV7-2 to TRBJ2-3; D is undetermined. This CDR3 is 13 amino acids long. The V gene's germline CDR1 is SGHTA and CDR2 FQGNSA. Trimming stripped 1 base from V and 0 bases from J, with 2 bases between. The CDR3, as DNA: TGTGCCAGCAGCTTAGTAAGCACAGATACGCAGTATTTT. It yields the protein CASSLVSTDTQYF.

The chain carries TRBV5-1 and TRBJ2-7, with 8 nucleotides matching TRBD2. Germline V CDR1 and CDR2: SGHRS, YFSETQ. The V and J ends lost 0 bases and 1 base, in that order; junction bases with no gene match: 12. This CDR3 has 18 residues. Here the CDR3 reads CASSLEDWLAGRSYEQYF. In DNA form, the CDR3 reads TGCGCCAGCAGCTTGGAGGATTGGCTAGCGGGCCGTTCCTACGAGCAGTACTTC.

The gene calls are TRBV7-9 and TRBJ2-1; tentatively, D is TRBD2 (6 bases). The V and J ends lost 6 bases and 9 bases respectively, with 21 bases between them. The CDR3 totals 15 residues. Germline V CDR1 and CDR2: SEHNR, FQNEAQ (reference sequence). The DNA for the CDR3 is TGTGCCAGCAGAACATTTGGGACTTTTTCGGGTGAGCAGTTCTTC. This gives the protein CASRTFGTFSGEQFF.

V is TRBV28 and J is TRBJ1-2; possibly TRBD1 for D (6 bases). The CDR3 spans 14 residues. Germline CDR1 reads MDHEN; CDR2 reads SYDVKM. Trimming took off 5 bases at V and 8 bases at J, with 18 bases between the two ends. The CDR3, as DNA: TGTGCCAGCAGTGGAGGGGGGGCCCCTCGGGGCTACACCTTC. The encoded protein is CASSGGGAPRGYTF.

The rearrangement links TRBV5-1 to TRBJ2-3, with TRBD1 matching over 7 bases. Germline loops: CDR1 SGHRS, CDR2 YFSETQ. The CDR3 spans 15 residues. V lost 4 bases and J lost 1; bases outside the gene matches: 6. In DNA form, the CDR3 reads TGCGCCAGCAGCCTAAACGGACAGGGCACAGATACGCAGTATTTT. This sequence encodes CASSLNGQGTDTQYF.

The chain uses TRBV7-3 and TRBJ2-1; D unresolved. CDR1 SGHTA and CDR2 FQGTGA come from the germline V gene. This CDR3 spans 17 amino acids. V was trimmed by 2 bases and J by 0 bases, leaving 14 bases between them. CDR3 sequence: CASSLEAAVSSYNEQFF. The CDR3 DNA follows: TGTGCCAGCAGCTTAGAGGCCGCCGTTAGCTCCTACAATGAGCAGTTCTTC.